This T cell receptor beta chain was captured by sequencing in a study of vaccination and CD4 T cells after COVID-19. Cultured CD4+ T-cell DNA underwent Oncomine TCR Beta short-read sequencing. Once CD4+ T cells had been cultured, genomic DNA was extracted from them. TCRdb called the PCR reads again in MiXCR, with one record for every CDR3 protein. The sample holds around 19,000 distinct CDR3 sequences, 38% seen once. This clonotype turned up a few times. What it binds is unknown. Treatment here: approximately nine-day PBMC culture with coronavirus spike peptide pools or control peptides (ViraFEST assay). Trimming pared 3 bases from V and 4 bases from J, leaving 15 bases between. The germline V gene encodes CDR1 DFQATT and CDR2 SNEGSKA (reference sequence). This CDR3 is 14 amino acids long.

The gene calls are TRBV20-1 and TRBJ1-2; D possibly corresponds to TRBD1 (5 bases). This TCR derives from a human donor who received a COVID-19 vaccine. The source was CD4+ T cells from blood, cultured in vitro, collected before SARS-CoV-2 vaccination. The chain's CDR3 is CSASSGGVSYGYTF. Here the CDR3 DNA reads TGCAGTGCTAGTTCCGGGGGAGTTTCCTATGGCTACACCTTC.